Sequencing of this T cell receptor beta chain was carried out in a study of blood T cell repertoires in COVID-19. Study at large: Some COVID-19 samples were acute and others convalescent; all came from the United States, Italy and Spain. Sample material is recorded as cDNA or gDNA derived from T cells, B-cell-depleted T cells, or PBMCs.

V lost 3 bases to trimming and J lost 5 bases, with 19 bases between them. CDR1 is SGHAT, CDR2 FQNNGV, per germline. This CDR3 contains 16 residues. The sample holds a few counts of this clone. Authors' data handling: Amplification from reference gene primers served as the basis for estimated nucleated cell counts. The repertoire was sequenced with immunoSEQ multiplex PCR; TCRdb's copy has only in-frame clones and lacks some. V and J calls plus clone size are reproduced from that table; the DNA served to infer D and trimming. The sample lists nearly 60,000 clones, about 90% seen once, with more than 10% in the top ten.

The chain uses TRBV11-2 and TRBJ1-2; TRBD1 might be the D (6 bases). The sample was peripheral blood. This clonotype was sampled from a man in his sixties with active COVID-19. The CDR3 is CASSFTSLNRDYGYTF. The CDR3 nucleotides are TGTGCCAGCAGCTTTACCTCACTGAACAGGGATTATGGCTACACCTTC.